The rows below give T cell receptor beta chains drawn from one sample of a study of shared clonotypes between healthy human individuals. Using immunoSEQ multiplex PCR, the repertoire was profiled, and TCRdb retains in-frame clones only, with some absent. The sample includes 1.4 million to 1.5 million clones, more than 95% seen only once; the top ten take 1% to 1.5%. Input material: naive CD4+ T cells sorted from blood. The receptor set was obtained from a man aged 25 to 40 in good health. CDR3s include the opening cysteine and the closing phenylalanine or tryptophan. A D gene is named only where the DNA matches it firmly.

>TRBV7-2|TRBJ2-7|NA
CASSPRQVQSLYEQYF
>TRBV5-6|TRBJ1-3|NA
CASSLVSGNTIYF
>TRBV7-2|TRBJ2-1|NA
CASSLFLQASYNEQFF
>TRBV11-2|TRBJ1-5|NA
CASSLGDGPGGQPQHF
>TRBV10-2|TRBJ2-3|TRBD2
CASSAGTSYSPAQYF
>TRBV29-1|TRBJ1-1|TRBD1
CSASRQGRTINTEAFF
>TRBV28|TRBJ2-7|TRBD2
CASTLAEYYEQYF
>TRBV28|TRBJ2-3|NA
CASRLADRDTQYF
>TRBV7-3|TRBJ1-1|NA
CASSLGGLNTEAFF
>TRBV18|TRBJ1-1|NA
CASSPGSSPKAFF
>TRBV7-2|TRBJ2-7|NA
CASSPPDSLWWYF
>TRBV29-1|TRBJ1-2|NA
CSVWDYSNYGYTF
>TRBV6-5|TRBJ1-3|NA
CASSRYGSGNTIYF
>TRBV9|TRBJ2-1|NA
CASRAPGLGGNEQFF
>TRBV27|TRBJ2-7|TRBD2
CASSTPGTSGRVVPYEQYF
>TRBV28|TRBJ2-3|TRBD2
CASSSSLAGGKDTQYF
>TRBV30|TRBJ2-6|NA
CAWNSGSLRSGANVLTF
>TRBV7-9|TRBJ2-5|TRBD2
CASSLPGLAGAETQYF
>TRBV5-1|TRBJ2-3|NA
CASSPFGPGLSTDTQYF
>TRBV28|TRBJ2-7|NA
CASSRPGPVTGRYF
>TRBV15|TRBJ1-1|NA
CATSRDRAGEVVAFF
>TRBV6-6|TRBJ1-2|NA
CASSYYTANYGYTF
>TRBV29-1|TRBJ2-1|NA
CSVTLPGGLSYNEQFF
>TRBV27|TRBJ2-1|TRBD2
CASSLRRTSGNNEQFF
>TRBV2|TRBJ2-5|TRBD1
CASSERTGKETQYF
>TRBV29-1|TRBJ2-3|NA
CSVEGVLALRTLTDTQYF
>TRBV10-1|TRBJ1-2|NA
CASSPGPSNYGYTF
>TRBV4-1|TRBJ1-2|NA
CASSQDRWGGYTF
>TRBV18|TRBJ1-1|NA
CASSPWGGLRTEAFF
>TRBV5-1|TRBJ1-4|NA
CASSLITGEKLFF
>TRBV7-6|TRBJ2-7|NA
CASSLTGTPTYEQYF
>TRBV5-4|TRBJ2-4|TRBD2
CASSSGLAGSKNIQYF
>TRBV14|TRBJ2-3|NA
CASSPLGRRGDTQYF
>TRBV11-2|TRBJ2-1|TRBD2
CASSSRSSGTRYNEQFF
>TRBV10-3|TRBJ2-7|TRBD1
CAIRTTGAPYEQYF
>TRBV2|TRBJ2-7|NA
CASSSGLGTYEQYF
>TRBV18|TRBJ2-3|NA
CASSLPSTDTQYF
>TRBV5-6|TRBJ2-3|TRBD1
CASSLVGTGTDTQYF
>TRBV6-1|TRBJ1-2|NA
CASRKGPPEGYGYTF
>TRBV5-1|TRBJ2-1|NA
CASSFTYNEQFF
>TRBV28|TRBJ2-7|NA
CASSLWRSSYEQYF
>TRBV6-5|TRBJ1-1|NA
CASWTVGRGRAEAFF
>TRBV11-3|TRBJ2-1|TRBD1
CASSQKGGRLNNEQFF
>TRBV2|TRBJ2-1|TRBD1
CASNPGQASYNEQFF
>TRBV5-1|TRBJ2-5|NA
CASSFKAYQETQYF
>TRBV6-5|TRBJ1-2|NA
CASSYGPGAAYGYTF
>TRBV18|TRBJ2-5|NA
CASSSVVETQYF
>TRBV11-1|TRBJ2-7|NA
CASSLVADHPYEQYF
>TRBV18|TRBJ2-2|NA
CASSPRRGHTTGELFF
>TRBV5-8|TRBJ2-1|TRBD2
CASSRGLDNEQFF
>TRBV7-8|TRBJ1-1|NA
CATLLGPNTEAFF
>TRBV5-1|TRBJ2-3|NA
CASSPPSGGADTQYF
>TRBV7-9|TRBJ2-1|TRBD2
CASSFGTSGSYNEQFF